Sequencing of this T cell receptor beta chain was carried out in a study of T cell changes during pregnancy in multiple sclerosis (dated by TCRdb to about 2019). Broadly, across the study: The study examined how the T cell repertoire changed over the course of pregnancy in women with multiple sclerosis.

CDR1 SGHAT and CDR2 FQNNGV are derived from the germline V gene. V and J are truncated by 4 bases and 2 bases respectively, leaving an intervening sequence of 14 bases. Inclusive of the bounding cysteine and phenylalanine, the CDR3 is 15 residues long. CDR3 DNA only is kept here, 45 bases in frame from base 1. To note about this clone: Its target antigen remains unknown. Base qualities are not recorded, but no much larger clone differs from it by a single base.

The library was built by means of the immunoSEQ multiplex PCR assay. TCRdb holds this immuneACCESS table with in-frame rearrangements only. Some clones are missing; in checked studies, unresolved V genes explain under half, and the rest has no known cause. This sample lists around 110,000 clones; roughly nine tenths were detected once. Around 1.6% of the sample belongs to the ten largest clones. The sequence is built from TRBV11-2 and TRBJ1-1, and possibly TRBD1, on 6 matching bases. The sequence was collected from a female donor with multiple sclerosis, enrolled in a pregnancy study. The specimen comprised peripheral blood, sampled before pregnancy. The nucleotide sequence reads as follows: TGTGCCAGCAGCTCGCGGGAGGGGGGCAACACTGAAGCTTTCTTT. This codes for CASSSREGGNTEAFF.